These 14 T cell receptor beta chains originate from one sample sequenced in a study of T cell responses to AZD1222 COVID-19 vaccine. Assay: immunoSEQ multiplex PCR; the TCRdb copy retains only in-frame clones and omits some. The sample consists of fewer than 110,000 clones, 90% to 95% of them appearing once. Sequences were derived from peripheral blood, sampled on day 0 of AZD1222 vaccination. Receptors originate from an adult in good health.

This chain joins TRBV6-5 and TRBJ2-1; unclear D gene. Germline CDR1 and CDR2: MNHEY and SVGAGI. The CDR3 extends over 13 amino acids. V lost 3 bases to trimming and J lost 1 base, with 4 bases between them. Here the CDR3 reads CASSYRSYNEQFF. The CDR3 region has the DNA TGTGCCAGCAGTTATAGGTCCTACAATGAGCAGTTCTTC.

The chain is built from TRBV25-1 and TRBJ1-4; D is perhaps TRBD1 (6 bases). Trimming took off 6 bases at V and 11 bases at J, with 25 bases between the two ends. Germline CDR1 reads MGHDK; CDR2 reads SYGVNS. CDR3 length equals 16 residues. CDR3 in DNA: TGTGCCAGCAGGGATACAGGCGGGGGCGCTTCTTGGAAACTGTTTTTT. Translating gives CASRDTGGGASWKLFF.

This clone was recorded a few times. The rearrangement links TRBV18 to TRBJ2-7; 7 bases are shared with TRBD1. V gave up 2 bases and J gave up 1 base; unmatched junction bases: 5. CDR3 size: 15 residues. Germline CDR1 is KGHSH and CDR2 is LQKENI. In nucleotides, the CDR3 is TGTGCCAGCTCACCATTGGGACAGACGTCCTACGAGCAGTACTTC. Translated: CASSPLGQTSYEQYF.

The chain combines TRBV12-2 with TRBJ1-1. TRBV12-2 is flagged as a pseudogene. The CDR3 spans 12 residues. The CDR3 DNA reads as TGTGCAAGTCGACGATCGAACACTGAAGCTTTCTTT. It encodes CASRRSNTEAFF.

This chain connects TRBV19 to TRBJ2-5; D call uncertain. V lost 6 bases and J lost 5, with 13 bases in between. The CDR3 covers 13 residues. Per germline, CDR1 LNHDA and CDR2 SQIVND (reference sequence). The CDR3 spells CASSAQSWETQYF. CDR3 in DNA: TGTGCCAGTAGCGCCCAAAGCTGGGAGACCCAGTACTTC.

The chain combines TRBV3-1 (or the pseudogene TRBV3-2) with TRBJ1-2; D call uncertain. The CDR3 sequence is 13 residues long. The germline CDR1 and CDR2 sequences are LGHDT and YNNKEL (reference sequence). Trimming took off 1 base at V and 4 bases at J, with 7 bases between the two ends. CDR3 nucleotide sequence: TGTGCCAGCAGCCAAGGAGATCCCTATGGCTACACCTTC. Translated, it gives CASSQGDPYGYTF.

The CDR3 nucleotides are TGCGCCAGCAGCTTGGAAACCACCGGGGAGTGGTTTTCTGAAGCTTTCTTT. The encoded protein is CASSLETTGEWFSEAFF. The V and J genes are TRBV5-1 and TRBJ1-1; D is undetermined. Germline V CDR1 and CDR2: SGHRS, YFSETQ. The CDR3 loop spans 17 amino acids. V lost 0 bases and J 6 bases, leaving 21 bases between the germline ends.

J is TRBJ1-5 and V is TRBV6-5; no reliable D call. V dropped 6 bases and J dropped 0 bases, with 9 bases sitting between them. This CDR3 is 14 amino acids long. CDR1 is MNHEY, CDR2 SVGAGI, per germline. The DNA of the CDR3 is TGTGCCAGCAGCCTGGAGAGTAGCAATCAGCCCCAGCATTTT. As protein: CASSLESSNQPQHF.

The chain recombines TRBV29-1 with TRBJ2-2; D gene uncertain. CDR3 length: 12 residues. Germline V gene sequence: CDR1 SQVTM, CDR2 ANQGSEA. The V and J ends lost 6 bases and 7 bases respectively, with 12 bases between them. CDR3 DNA sequence: TGCAGCGTGAGCCCCGGCGTCGGGGAGCTGTTTTTT. Translating gives CSVSPGVGELFF.

V and J are TRBV25-1 and TRBJ2-5; no reliable D call. Trimming stripped 3 bases from V and 3 bases from J, with 11 bases between. The V gene's germline CDR1 is MGHDK and CDR2 SYGVNS. CDR3 length: 14 residues. The DNA of the CDR3 is TGTGCCAGCAGTGACCGGTTAATCAAAGAGACCCAGTACTTC. Protein sequence: CASSDRLIKETQYF. Variable domain in full (rest from reference TRBV25-1 and TRBJ2-5): EADIYQTPRYLVIGTGKKITLECSQTMGHDKMYWYQQDPGMELHLIHYSYGVNSTEKGDLSSESTVSRIRTEHFPLTLESARPSHTSQYLCASSDRLIKETQYFGPGTRLLVL.

The chain has TRBV4-3 and TRBJ2-2; D uncertain. CDR1 and CDR2 from the germline V gene are LGHNA and YSLEER. The CDR3 has 14 amino acids. V dropped 4 bases and J dropped 1 base, with 7 bases sitting between them. CDR3 sequence reads: CASSRVLNTGELFF. In nucleotides, the CDR3 is TGCGCCAGCAGCCGAGTCTTGAACACCGGGGAGCTGTTTTTT.

The gene calls are TRBV27 and TRBJ2-7, with a weak D call TRBD2 (7 bases). The CDR3 contains 14 residues. CDR1 is MNHEY, CDR2 SMNVEV, per germline (reference sequence). V lost 3 bases and J 2 bases, leaving 11 bases between the germline ends. The CDR3: CASSLGGPTYEQYF. The CDR3 DNA is TGTGCCAGCAGTTTGGGGGGGCCCACCTACGAGCAGTACTTC.

Here the CDR3 reads CASSQDTENSPLHF. For the CDR3, the DNA is TGCGCCAGCAGCCAAGACACGGAAAATTCACCCCTCCACTTT. This chain uses TRBV4-3 with TRBJ1-6; D is ambiguous. Germline-derived CDR1 and CDR2 are LGHNA and YSLEER. The ends were cut back, 0 bases at V and 7 bases at J, with 7 bases in the middle. The CDR3 is made up of 14 amino acids.

The chain employs TRBV4-2 and TRBJ1-5, with D unclear. Per germline, CDR1 LGHNA and CDR2 YNFKEQ. CDR3 length: 14 amino acids. The V end lost 3 bases, the J end lost 6 bases, and 12 bases lay between the germline ends. The chain's CDR3 is CASSQGRESQPQHF. CDR3 sequence (DNA): TGTGCCAGCAGCCAGGGCCGGGAGTCTCAGCCCCAGCATTTT.